Listed below are T cell receptor beta chains from one sample, sequenced in a study of blood T cell repertoires in COVID-19. TCRdb's table, derived via immunoSEQ multiplex PCR, lists solely in-frame clones and lacks some. The sample has approximately 50,000 clones, over 80% seen once. The sample comprised peripheral blood. These receptors were obtained from a human donor in a cohort sampled during active COVID-19. Both conserved end residues are part of each CDR3. Fields, in order: D gene, clone size, V gene, J gene, CDR3 DNA, CDR3 protein. A D gene is named only where the DNA matches it firmly. Size is stated for part of the rows, as once, few or many counts, or as a class when the clone is expanded.

d_gene: -
abundance: -
v_gene: TRBV25-1
j_gene: TRBJ1-5
CDR3nt: TGTGCCAGCAGCTCCAGGGTGGGTCAGCCCCAGCATTTT
CDR3aa: CASSSRVGQPQHF

d_gene: TRBD1
abundance: -
v_gene: TRBV6-5
j_gene: TRBJ1-1
CDR3nt: TGTGCCAGCAGCCCCCTGACAGGGGTGAGCACTGAAGCTTTCTTT
CDR3aa: CASSPLTGVSTEAFF

d_gene: TRBD1
abundance: -
v_gene: TRBV10-1
j_gene: TRBJ1-2
CDR3nt: TGCGCCAGCAGTCCACAGGGGGCCGGCTATGGCTACACCTTC
CDR3aa: CASSPQGAGYGYTF

d_gene: -
abundance: -
v_gene: TRBV7-3
j_gene: TRBJ2-3
CDR3nt: TGTGCCAGCAGCCCCGGACTTAGCACAGATACGCAGTATTTT
CDR3aa: CASSPGLSTDTQYF

d_gene: -
abundance: -
v_gene: TRBV9
j_gene: TRBJ2-7
CDR3nt: TGTGCCAGCAGCGGGACTACCTCCGGTGAGCAGTACTTC
CDR3aa: CASSGTTSGEQYF

d_gene: -
abundance: -
v_gene: TRBV6-5
j_gene: TRBJ2-1
CDR3nt: TGTGCCAGCAGTTACTTAAGGTCCAGGTCCTACAATGAGCAGTTCTTC
CDR3aa: CASSYLRSRSYNEQFF

d_gene: -
abundance: -
v_gene: TRBV6-5
j_gene: TRBJ2-3
CDR3nt: TGTGCCAGCAGTTACTCGAGAGGTGATACGCAGTATTTT
CDR3aa: CASSYSRGDTQYF

d_gene: -
abundance: -
v_gene: TRBV4-3
j_gene: TRBJ2-5
CDR3nt: TGCGCCAGCAGCCAAGATTTACCGCGGGAGACCCAGTACTTC
CDR3aa: CASSQDLPRETQYF

d_gene: TRBD2
abundance: -
v_gene: TRBV11-2
j_gene: TRBJ2-7
CDR3nt: TGTGCCAGCAGCAAAAGCGGGACTAGCGGGAGTCTCGAGCAGTACTTC
CDR3aa: CASSKSGTSGSLEQYF

d_gene: TRBD1
abundance: -
v_gene: TRBV29-1
j_gene: TRBJ1-5
CDR3nt: TGCAGCGTCACGACAGGGAGCGGGGGTCAGCCCCAGCATTTT
CDR3aa: CSVTTGSGGQPQHF

d_gene: TRBD1
abundance: -
v_gene: TRBV6-5
j_gene: TRBJ1-3
CDR3nt: TGTGCCACAACAGGGGCTGGAAACACCATATATTTT
CDR3aa: CATTGAGNTIYF

d_gene: -
abundance: -
v_gene: TRBV7-9
j_gene: TRBJ2-3
CDR3nt: TGTGCCAGCAGCCCCCCCCGCGGGGTGGGGGCAGATACGCAGTATTTT
CDR3aa: CASSPPRGVGADTQYF

d_gene: -
abundance: once
v_gene: TRBV3-1/TRBV3-2
j_gene: TRBJ2-7
CDR3nt: TGTGCCAGCAGCCAAGACCCTAGCACCTACGAGCAGTACTTC
CDR3aa: CASSQDPSTYEQYF

d_gene: TRBD2
abundance: -
v_gene: TRBV7-9
j_gene: TRBJ2-7
CDR3nt: TGTGCCAGCGGCTTAACTAGCGGGAGCGAGCAGTACTTC
CDR3aa: CASGLTSGSEQYF

d_gene: TRBD1
abundance: -
v_gene: TRBV11-1
j_gene: TRBJ2-5
CDR3nt: TGTGCCAGCAGCTTAGGGGACAGGGCCCAAGAGACCCAGTACTTC
CDR3aa: CASSLGDRAQETQYF

d_gene: TRBD2
abundance: -
v_gene: TRBV27
j_gene: TRBJ2-3
CDR3nt: TGTGCCAGCAGTCTCCTAGGACCGGGACTAGCGGGATCAGATACGCAGTATTTT
CDR3aa: CASSLLGPGLAGSDTQYF

d_gene: TRBD1
abundance: -
v_gene: TRBV6-1
j_gene: TRBJ2-3
CDR3nt: TGTGCCAGCAGTGAAGTTCTAGGGGGCCGTACAGATACGCAGTATTTT
CDR3aa: CASSEVLGGRTDTQYF

d_gene: TRBD1
abundance: -
v_gene: TRBV9
j_gene: TRBJ2-4
CDR3nt: TGTGCCAGCAGCGTAGGGACAGGGCTGGACATTCAGTACTTC
CDR3aa: CASSVGTGLDIQYF

d_gene: TRBD1
abundance: -
v_gene: TRBV6-2/TRBV6-3
j_gene: TRBJ2-7
CDR3nt: TGTGCCAGCAGTAATACCGGGACAGGGGTCCCCTACGAGCAGTACTTC
CDR3aa: CASSNTGTGVPYEQYF

d_gene: TRBD2
abundance: -
v_gene: TRBV7-8
j_gene: TRBJ2-1
CDR3nt: TGTGCCAGCAGCGAGCCGCTCAGCGGGAGCAGAGGATGGGATGAGCAGTTCTTC
CDR3aa: CASSEPLSGSRGWDEQFF

d_gene: TRBD1
abundance: -
v_gene: TRBV6-5
j_gene: TRBJ2-7
CDR3nt: TGTGCCAGCGAGGGACAGGCCGACTACTACGAGCAGTACTTC
CDR3aa: CASEGQADYYEQYF

d_gene: -
abundance: -
v_gene: TRBV11-2
j_gene: TRBJ2-7
CDR3nt: TGTGCCAGCAGCTTAGTTGACTTTTATATTGGTGAGCAGTACTTC
CDR3aa: CASSLVDFYIGEQYF

d_gene: TRBD2
abundance: -
v_gene: TRBV7-9
j_gene: TRBJ2-3
CDR3nt: TGTGCCAGCAGCTTATTTGGGACTAGTGTTCCAGATACGCAGTATTTT
CDR3aa: CASSLFGTSVPDTQYF

d_gene: -
abundance: once
v_gene: TRBV9
j_gene: TRBJ2-1
CDR3nt: TGTGCCAGCAGCGTATACGGTGGCTCAGCGAGCTCCTACAATGAGCAGTTCTTC
CDR3aa: CASSVYGGSASSYNEQFF

d_gene: TRBD2
abundance: once
v_gene: TRBV7-2
j_gene: TRBJ2-7
CDR3nt: TGTGCCAGCAGCTTAGCTAGCGGGAGCTACGAGCAGTACTTC
CDR3aa: CASSLASGSYEQYF

d_gene: -
abundance: -
v_gene: TRBV6-5
j_gene: TRBJ2-1
CDR3nt: TGTGCCAGCAGCCCAATGACAGCCCCTTACAATGAGCAGTTCTTC
CDR3aa: CASSPMTAPYNEQFF

d_gene: TRBD1
abundance: -
v_gene: TRBV11-2
j_gene: TRBJ2-7
CDR3nt: TGTGCCAGCAGGAAACCGGGACAGGGAGGACGGGAGCAGTACTTC
CDR3aa: CASRKPGQGGREQYF

d_gene: TRBD1
abundance: -
v_gene: TRBV19
j_gene: TRBJ2-7
CDR3nt: TGTGCCAGCTCTAACAGGGGGCGCGACGAGCAGTACTTC
CDR3aa: CASSNRGRDEQYF

d_gene: -
abundance: -
v_gene: TRBV5-8
j_gene: TRBJ1-2
CDR3nt: TGTGCCAGCAGCTTGGAGGTGCGGGCTGGCTACACCTTC
CDR3aa: CASSLEVRAGYTF

d_gene: TRBD2
abundance: -
v_gene: TRBV5-1
j_gene: TRBJ2-1
CDR3nt: TGCGCCAGCACGAGACTAGCGGATCTCTCCTACAATGAGCAGTTCTTC
CDR3aa: CASTRLADLSYNEQFF

d_gene: TRBD1
abundance: -
v_gene: TRBV9
j_gene: TRBJ2-7
CDR3nt: TGTGCCAGCAGCGAGACAGGGTCCGACTACGAGCAGTACTTC
CDR3aa: CASSETGSDYEQYF

d_gene: TRBD2
abundance: -
v_gene: TRBV10-3
j_gene: TRBJ2-2
CDR3nt: TGTGCCATCAAAGCGGGAGATCCCACCGGGGAGCTGTTTTTT
CDR3aa: CAIKAGDPTGELFF

d_gene: -
abundance: -
v_gene: TRBV29-1
j_gene: TRBJ1-6
CDR3nt: TGCAGCGTTCCGTTAAGAGGGGGGGAAAATTCACCCCTCCACTTT
CDR3aa: CSVPLRGGENSPLHF